The 26 T cell receptor beta chains below were found in one sample sequenced in a study of T cells after yellow fever vaccination. TCRdb passed the 5' RACE reads through MiXCR, listing each CDR3 protein once. The sample comprises a few hundred thousand distinct CDR3 sequences, approximately 13% of which are singletons, and 2.5% to 3.5% rests with the top ten. Specimen: CD4+ T cells sorted from PBMCs, collected 15 days after the yellow fever booster vaccination. These receptors all come from a man younger than 30 who received the YFV17D yellow fever vaccine.

The chain employs TRBV5-5 and TRBJ1-1; D is undetermined. V lost 1 base, J lost 6 bases, and 10 bases lay in between. The CDR3 is made up of 13 amino acids. CDR1 SGHKS and CDR2 YYEKEE come from the germline V gene (reference sequence). The CDR3 protein is CASSLWASPEAFF. The DNA for the CDR3 is TGTGCCAGCAGCTTGTGGGCTTCCCCTGAAGCTTTCTTT.

This clonotype was recorded many times. The rearrangement joins TRBV12-3 or TRBV12-4 to TRBJ2-5; TRBD1 matches at 9 bases. The CDR3 loop spans 15 amino acids. The J segment lost 7 bases and the V segment lost 5 bases, leaving 11 bases of the junction unmatched. The CDR3 DNA follows: TGTGCCAGCAGTCCCCGGGGGACAGGGCCATGGACCCAGTACTTC. This gives the protein CASSPRGTGPWTQYF.

This clonotype was seen many times. The chain is built from TRBV5-5 and TRBJ1-5; unclear D gene. Germline V CDR1 and CDR2: SGHKS, YYEKEE (reference sequence). The ends were cut back, 5 bases at V and 3 bases at J, with 12 bases in the middle. The CDR3 covers 14 residues. The CDR3: CASSPVSFNQPQHF. The CDR3, as DNA: TGTGCCAGCAGTCCCGTTTCCTTCAATCAGCCCCAGCATTTT.

V gene TRBV9 combines with J gene TRBJ2-2; D not certain. Germline-derived CDR1 and CDR2 are SGDLS and YYNGEE. The length of the CDR3 is 14 residues. V was pared by 1 base and J by 1 base, with 5 bases between. The CDR3 sequence: CASSVNVNTGELFF. The CDR3 DNA reads as TGTGCCAGCAGCGTAAACGTGAACACCGGGGAGCTGTTTTTT.

The genes are TRBV20-1 and TRBJ2-7; the D gene is possibly TRBD1 (5 bases). The CDR3 loop spans 12 amino acids. V was shortened by 0 bases and J by 6 bases, with 9 bases between the two germline ends. From germline, CDR1 is DFQATT and CDR2 SNEGSKA (reference sequence). The DNA for the CDR3 is TGCAGTGCTAGAGAAGATAGGGGCGAGCAGTACGTC. This codes for CSAREDRGEQYV.

The CDR3 nucleotides are TGTGCCAGCAGCTTACCGGGACACAATCAGCCCCAGCATTTT. It codes for CASSLPGHNQPQHF. This sequence joins TRBV7-2 and TRBJ1-5; possible D gene TRBD1, 6 bases. With 2 bases removed from V and 3 bases from J, the gap between germline ends came to 8 bases. This CDR3 region has 14 residues. The V gene's germline CDR1 is SGHTA and CDR2 FQGNSA.

This clonotype was observed many times. V gene TRBV9 combines with J gene TRBJ2-6, with no clear D. Looked up from germline, CDR1 is SGDLS and CDR2 is YYNGEE. V lost 0 bases and J 0 bases, leaving 4 bases between the germline ends. The CDR3 extends over 15 amino acids. CDR3 DNA: TGTGCCAGCAGCGTAGTGGGCTCTGGGGCCAACGTCCTGACTTTC. Its translation is CASSVVGSGANVLTF.

This clonotype was counted only a few times. The chain uses TRBV18 and TRBJ2-7; possible D gene TRBD2, 6 bases. The CDR3 runs to 14 residues. V gave up 3 bases and J gave up 2 bases, with 11 bases separating them. The germline V gene has CDR1 KGHSH and CDR2 LQKENI. The CDR3: CASSPPGSPYEQYV. The CDR3 DNA reads TGTGCCAGCTCACCTCCCGGGAGTCCCTACGAGCAGTACGTC.

This clonotype was seen repeatedly, ten times or more. The chain has TRBV5-1 and TRBJ2-7; the D gene could be TRBD1 or TRBD2 (5 bases each). Germline V gives CDR1 SGHRS, CDR2 YFSETQ. V was trimmed by 3 bases and J by 0 bases, leaving 13 bases between them. This CDR3 is built from 15 residues. In nucleotides, the CDR3 is TGCGCCAGCAGCTGGGACGGATCTAGCTCCTACGAGCAGTACGTC. This translates into CASSWDGSSSYEQYV.

The CDR3 region has the DNA TGCGCCAGCAGCCAGGGCGGGGCCGAACAAGAGACCCAGTACTTC. As protein: CASSQGGAEQETQYF. V is TRBV4-3 and J is TRBJ2-5, with a tentative D call TRBD2 (6 bases). Germline CDR1 and CDR2: LGHNA and YSLEER. The ends were cut back, 3 bases at V and 2 bases at J, with 13 bases in the middle. The CDR3 spans 15 residues.

This clonotype was observed a handful of times. V usage is TRBV4-1 and J usage is TRBJ1-4, with unresolved D. The germline gives CDR1 MGHRA, CDR2 YSYEKL. The CDR3 totals 15 residues. V was clipped by 5 bases and J by 6 bases, with 16 bases between them. CDR3 DNA sequence: TGCGCCAGCAGCACTCAGGCCAGGCTCGATGAAAAACTGTTTTTT. Its protein product is CASSTQARLDEKLFF.

This clonotype has just a few counts. The chain employs TRBV7-3 and TRBJ2-5; 8 bases line up with TRBD1. The CDR3 extends over 13 amino acids. With 5 bases clipped from V and 9 bases from J, the junction kept 8 bases outside the gene matches. Germline V CDR1 and CDR2: SGHTA, FQGTGA. In nucleotides, the CDR3 is TGTGCCAGCAGCCCTGGACAGGGATGGGCCCAGTACTTC. Translating it yields CASSPGQGWAQYF.

This clonotype turned up a few times. V and J are TRBV20-1 and TRBJ1-1, with D unresolved. In germline, CDR1 is DFQATT, CDR2 SNEGSKA (reference sequence). V dropped 0 bases and J dropped 0 bases, with 11 bases sitting between them. The CDR3 has 15 residues. The CDR3 here is CSARDAGNMNTEAFF. The DNA of the CDR3 is TGCAGTGCTAGAGATGCGGGGAATATGAACACTGAAGCTTTCTTT.

This clonotype was detected a few times. The rearrangement links TRBV7-9 to TRBJ2-3, with 8 bases lining up with TRBD2. The trim removed 5 bases at V and 4 bases at J, leaving 8 bases unmatched. The CDR3 runs to 15 residues. The V gene's germline CDR1 is SEHNR and CDR2 FQNEAQ (reference sequence). CDR3 in amino acids: CASSTSGGMADTQYF. The CDR3, as DNA: TGTGCCAGCAGCACCAGCGGGGGAATGGCAGATACGCAGTATTTT.

This clonotype was recorded a few times. The chain is built from TRBV5-1 and TRBJ1-1, with 7 bases matching TRBD1. Germline CDR1 is SGHRS and CDR2 is YFSETQ. This CDR3 is 17 amino acids long. The junction had 10 bases not matched to a gene; V was cut back by 1 base and J by 1 base. The CDR3 DNA sequence: TGCGCCAGCAGCTTGTTGCCCCAGGGGGGAGGGAACACTGAAGCTTTCTTT. Encoded protein: CASSLLPQGGGNTEAFF.

A few counts support this clonotype. The genes are TRBV7-9 and TRBJ1-4; 7 bases agree with TRBD1. The CDR3 runs to 14 residues. Germline-derived CDR1 and CDR2 are SEHNR and FQNEAQ (reference sequence). V gave up 5 bases and J gave up 3 bases; unmatched junction bases: 3. The CDR3 region has the DNA TGTGCCAGCAGCCAAGGGACAGCTAATGAAAAACTGTTTTTT. This sequence encodes CASSQGTANEKLFF. The full variable domain, with the rest looked up from reference TRBV7-9 and TRBJ1-4, is DTGVSQNPRHKITKRGQNVTFRCDPISEHNRLYWYRQTLGQGPEFLTYFQNEAQLEKSRLLSDRFSAERPKGSFSTLEIQRTEQGDSAMYLCASSQGTANEKLFFGSGTQLSVL.

This clonotype showed up just a few times. This chain joins TRBV6-2 or TRBV6-3 and TRBJ2-2; a weak D match, TRBD2 (6 bases). Germline assignment: CDR1 MNHEY and CDR2 SVGEGT. The CDR3 has 17 amino acids. Trimming left V 5 bases short and J 0 bases short, with 16 bases between. The CDR3 loop is CASSPFGGEPNTGELFF. DNA for the CDR3: TGTGCCAGCAGTCCATTCGGCGGGGAACCGAACACCGGGGAGCTGTTTTTT.

This rearrangement joins TRBV6-5 to TRBJ2-7; 9 bases are shared with TRBD1. The J segment lost 6 bases and the V segment lost 11 bases, leaving 14 bases of the junction unmatched. The CDR3 is made up of 14 amino acids. Germline CDR1 MNHEY, CDR2 SVGAGI. This CDR3 is CAVMDGDREGEQYF. The CDR3 bases are TGTGCCGTGATGGATGGGGACAGGGAAGGCGAGCAGTACTTC.

V and J are TRBV29-1 and TRBJ2-1, with 8 bases that match TRBD2. CDR1 and CDR2 from the germline V gene are SQVTM and ANQGSEA. This CDR3 spans 14 amino acids. J lost 7 bases, V lost 6 bases, and 11 bases had no gene match. The CDR3 is CSVGPGLEGNEQFF. Written as DNA, the CDR3 is TGCAGCGTGGGACCGGGACTAGAGGGAAATGAGCAGTTCTTC.

This chain links TRBV20-1 with TRBJ2-1, with TRBD2 matching 9 bases. The CDR3 length is 15 residues. Germline CDR1 is DFQATT and CDR2 is SNEGSKA (reference sequence). The ends lost 1 base at V and 8 bases at J; junction bases unmatched: 9. The CDR3 protein is CSARVPGLASYEQFF. The DNA of the CDR3 is TGCAGTGCTAGAGTTCCGGGACTAGCCAGTTATGAGCAGTTCTTC.

J is TRBJ1-4 and V is TRBV5-5; D gene uncertain. CDR3 length equals 13 residues. The germline CDR1 and CDR2 sequences are SGHKS and YYEKEE (reference sequence). With 4 bases removed from V and 3 bases from J, the gap between germline ends came to 7 bases. The chain's CDR3 is CASSRLANEKLFF. CDR3 coding DNA: TGTGCCAGCAGCCGGCTGGCTAATGAAAAACTGTTTTTT.

In its sample, this clonotype was seen a few times. V and J are TRBV4-3 and TRBJ1-2; D uncertain. Trimming removed 2 bases from V and 7 bases from J, with 11 bases in between. CDR3 size: 13 residues. The germline gives CDR1 LGHNA, CDR2 YSLEER. CDR3 amino acids: CASSQLPYSGYTF. Written as DNA, the CDR3 is TGCGCCAGCAGCCAACTGCCGTATAGTGGCTACACCTTC.

V and J are TRBV25-1 and TRBJ2-7; perhaps TRBD1 as D (6 bases). Per germline, CDR1 MGHDK and CDR2 SYGVNS. Trimming left V 3 bases short and J 3 bases short, with 12 bases between. This CDR3 comprises 14 residues. For the CDR3, the DNA is TGTGCCAGCAGTGATAAGGACAGAGACTACGAGCAGTACTTC. Translating it yields CASSDKDRDYEQYF.

The chain couples TRBV7-2 to TRBJ2-3; 8 bases fit TRBD2. The CDR3 is made up of 17 amino acids. CDR1 and CDR2 from the germline V gene are SGHTA and FQGNSA. V lost 0 bases and J lost 2; bases outside the gene matches: 7. Here the CDR3 reads CASSLALSGGFTDTQYF. In DNA form, the CDR3 reads TGTGCCAGCAGCTTAGCGCTGAGCGGGGGTTTCACAGATACGCAGTATTTT.

This clonotype has a handful of counts. The chain links TRBV27 to TRBJ1-2; D not certain. Deletions cut 2 bases from V and 5 bases from J, with 15 bases between. This CDR3 comprises 15 residues. CDR1 and CDR2 (germline): MNHEY, SMNVEV (reference sequence). CDR3 nucleotide sequence: TGTGCCAGCAGTTTAGGCAAGCCCGGGGATTATGGCTACACCTTC. It is translated as CASSLGKPGDYGYTF.

This clonotype was detected only a few times. This rearrangement joins TRBV9 to TRBJ2-7; TRBD1 matches 10 bases. The CDR3 runs 15 residues. After removal of 0 bases from V and 4 bases from J, the junction contained 4 bases not matched to a gene. In germline, CDR1 is SGDLS, CDR2 YYNGEE. The CDR3 nucleotides read TGTGCCAGCAGCGTAGGGACAGGGGGTGATTACGAGCAGTACTTC. It yields the protein CASSVGTGGDYEQYF. The variable domain in full, with the rest retrieved from reference TRBV9 and TRBJ2-7, is DSGVTQTPKHLITATGQRVTLRCSPRSGDLSVYWYQQSLDQGLQFLIQYYNGEERAKGNILERFSAQQFPDLHSELNLSSLELGDSALYFCASSVGTGGDYEQYFGPGTRLTVT.